The 25 T cell receptor beta chains reported below all come from one sample, sequenced in a study of blood T cell repertoires in COVID-19. The table came from immunoSEQ multiplex PCR; TCRdb's copy has only in-frame clones and leaves some out. The sample contains roughly 80,000 clones, approximately 81% of which appear only once. Sequencing was carried out using peripheral blood. The receptors originated from a woman between 55 and 75 years old with acute or convalescent COVID-19.

With respect to this clone: Other DNA sequences in this specimen translate into the identical CDR3. The chain carries TRBV10-2 and TRBJ2-5; TRBD2 aligns across 8 bases. The CDR3 consists of 15 residues. Looked up from germline, CDR1 is WSHSY and CDR2 is SAAADI. V dropped 0 bases and J dropped 3; count of bases not matched to a gene: 3. The CDR3 DNA sequence: TGCGCCAGCAGTGAGTCAGCAGCGGGGGAAGAGACCCAGTACTTC. Encoded protein: CASSESAAGEETQYF.

The CDR3 loop is CASSTGSGYGYTF. CDR3 in DNA: TGTGCCAGCAGTACCGGGTCTGGCTATGGCTACACCTTC. This chain connects TRBV5-6 to TRBJ1-2, with D unclear. V was cut by 5 bases and J by 4 bases, with 12 bases left in between. The CDR3 runs 13 residues. Germline CDR1 SGHDT, CDR2 YYEEEE.

V is TRBV4-1 and J is TRBJ2-7, with TRBD2 as a possible D gene (6 bases). V gave up 1 base and J gave up 2 bases, with 12 bases separating them. This CDR3 contains 15 residues. Germline V CDR1 and CDR2: MGHRA, YSYEKL. CDR3 amino acids: CASSQGPSVTYEQYV. DNA of the CDR3: TGCGCCAGCAGCCAAGGGCCTAGCGTTACCTACGAGCAGTACGTC.

The genes are TRBV7-2 and TRBJ1-2, with D unclear. Germline CDR1 and CDR2: SGHTA and FQGNSA. Trimming left V 1 base short and J 8 bases short, with 14 bases between. The CDR3 is made up of 14 amino acids. As DNA, the CDR3 is TGTGCCAGCAGCTTAGAGCGGGGTCAGAAGGGCTACACCTTC. Translation: CASSLERGQKGYTF.

This clone has only a few counts. The V call is TRBV4-1, the J call TRBJ2-3; 7 bases fit TRBD1. CDR1 and CDR2 from the germline V gene are MGHRA and YSYEKL. CDR3 length equals 16 residues. The trim removed 4 bases at V and 0 bases at J, leaving 7 bases unmatched. In nucleotides, the CDR3 is TGCGCCAGCAGCCTAGAGTGGGACAGCAGCACAGATACGCAGTATTTT. The encoded protein is CASSLEWDSSTDTQYF.

The J gene is TRBJ1-1, the V gene TRBV6-5; D gene uncertain. The CDR3 covers 13 residues. Deletions cut 10 bases from V and 3 bases from J, with 15 bases between. Germline V gene data show CDR1 as MNHEY and CDR2 as SVGAGI. The chain's CDR3 is CATVTAEYTEAFF. CDR3 in DNA: TGTGCCACCGTGACTGCGGAGTACACTGAAGCTTTCTTT.

The chain uses TRBV10-1 and TRBJ1-2; TRBD1 aligns across 10 bases. CDR1 WNHNN and CDR2 SYGVQD come from the germline V gene (reference sequence). With V trimmed by 2 bases and J by 2 bases, 8 bases remained unmatched. The length of the CDR3 is 17 residues. CDR3 DNA sequence: TGCGCCAGCAGTGAGACGCTGGGACAGGGGCCCAACTATGGCTACACCTTC. Residues: CASSETLGQGPNYGYTF.

The chain joins TRBV24-1 to TRBJ1-2; 9 bases agree with TRBD1. The CDR3 has 12 amino acids. V shed 9 bases and J 7 bases; nucleotides not matched to a gene: 5. Germline values: CDR1 KGHDR, CDR2 SFDVKD. CDR3 sequence: CATSGQGLGYTF. The CDR3, as DNA: TGTGCCACCTCGGGACAGGGCCTTGGCTACACCTTC.

The chain couples TRBV12-3 or TRBV12-4 to TRBJ2-3; D is uncertain. V was clipped by 3 bases and J by 0 bases, with 4 bases between them. The CDR3 is 13 amino acids. In DNA form, the CDR3 reads TGTGCCAGCAGTTTCGGTAGCACAGATACGCAGTATTTT. Translated: CASSFGSTDTQYF.

CDR3 amino acids: CASSSGGSGARETQYF. CDR3 in DNA: TGTGCCAGCAGCTCGGGGGGAAGCGGGGCACGGGAGACCCAGTACTTC. The chain links TRBV11-2 to TRBJ2-5; 7 bases are shared with TRBD2. In germline, CDR1 is SGHAT, CDR2 FQNNGV. With V trimmed by 4 bases and J by 5 bases, 13 bases remained unmatched. The CDR3 totals 16 residues.

The J gene is TRBJ2-1, the V gene TRBV11-2; 12 nucleotides align to TRBD1. V gave up 5 bases and J gave up 2 bases; unmatched junction bases: 4. The CDR3 loop spans 16 amino acids. Looked up from germline, CDR1 is SGHAT and CDR2 is FQNNGV. The CDR3 reads CASSARDRGPYNEQFF. CDR3 DNA sequence: TGTGCCAGCAGCGCCCGGGACAGGGGGCCCTACAATGAGCAGTTCTTC.

The sample holds one count of this clone. V and J are TRBV11-3 and TRBJ2-5, with 14 nucleotides matching TRBD2. V lost 5 bases to trimming and J lost 4 bases; unmatched junction nucleotides: 12. Germline lookup yields CDR1 SGHNT and CDR2 YENEEA. The CDR3 totals 18 residues. The CDR3 DNA reads TGTGCCAGCAGCGGCAACTCGACTAGCGGGGGGGGTATAGAGACCCAGTACTTC. It yields the protein CASSGNSTSGGGIETQYF.

The V gene is TRBV5-6, the J gene TRBJ2-3; weak D call: TRBD1 (5 bases). CDR3 length: 15 amino acids. The V end lost 2 bases, the J end lost 4 bases, and 14 bases lay between the germline ends. Looked up from germline, CDR1 is SGHDT and CDR2 is YYEEEE. Here the CDR3 DNA reads TGTGCCAGCAGCTTTAATGCCAGGGCCGCAGATACGCAGTATTTT. The encoded protein is CASSFNARAADTQYF.

The J gene is TRBJ2-5, the V gene TRBV12-3 or TRBV12-4; maybe TRBD2 (6 bases). V was trimmed by 7 bases and J by 4 bases, leaving 13 bases between them. The CDR3 runs 13 residues. The CDR3 is CASKGQGGETQYF. CDR3 bases: TGTGCCAGCAAGGGGCAGGGAGGAGAGACCCAGTACTTC.

This chain uses TRBV29-1 with TRBJ1-2; possible D gene TRBD1, 5 bases. The germline gives CDR1 SQVTM, CDR2 ANQGSEA. There are 13 residues in the CDR3. V lost 3 bases and J 6 bases, leaving 14 bases between the germline ends. The CDR3 is CSVENAGGDGYTF. CDR3 sequence (DNA): TGCAGCGTTGAGAACGCGGGGGGGGATGGCTACACCTTC.

This chain joins TRBV5-1 and TRBJ1-4; D remains ambiguous. Germline V gives CDR1 SGHRS, CDR2 YFSETQ. This CDR3 has 14 amino acids. V gave up 3 bases and J gave up 3 bases, with 9 bases separating them. The CDR3, as DNA: TGCGCCAGCAGCTCTGGGCCAGCTAATGAAAAACTGTTTTTT. Residues: CASSSGPANEKLFF.

This clone was picked up one time. V and J are TRBV7-2 and TRBJ2-2, with a weak D call TRBD2 (6 bases). Germline-derived CDR1 and CDR2 are SGHTA and FQGNSA. CDR3 size: 15 residues. V was clipped by 4 bases and J by 0 bases, with 9 bases between them. In DNA form, the CDR3 reads TGTGCCAGCAGCTGGAGGGTGACGAACACCGGGGAGCTGTTTTTT. Translation: CASSWRVTNTGELFF.

This rearrangement joins TRBV6-5 to TRBJ1-1, with 7 positions matching TRBD1. CDR3 size: 16 residues. Germline V gene lookup returns CDR1 MNHEY and CDR2 SVGAGI. V lost 2 bases to trimming and J lost 0 bases; unmatched junction nucleotides: 6. CDR3 residues: CASSYHPGTVNTEAFF. CDR3 DNA sequence: TGTGCCAGCAGTTACCATCCCGGGACAGTGAACACTGAAGCTTTCTTT.

V usage is TRBV9 and J usage is TRBJ2-2; TRBD2 matches 8 bases. This CDR3 contains 18 residues. The junction had 11 bases not matched to a gene; V was cut back by 0 bases and J by 4 bases. Germline lookup yields CDR1 SGDLS and CDR2 YYNGEE. The CDR3 DNA is TGTGCCAGCAGCGTAGGAGCGGGGGTTATCCGGGGCACCGGGGAGCTGTTTTTT. It codes for CASSVGAGVIRGTGELFF.

V is TRBV14 and J is TRBJ1-6; the match to TRBD1 covers 7 bases. CDR3 length: 15 amino acids. V was clipped by 1 base and J by 7 bases; unmatched bases: 4. Looked up from germline, CDR1 is SGHDN and CDR2 is FVKESK. CDR3 protein: CASSQARQGNSPLHF. DNA for the CDR3: TGTGCCAGCAGCCAAGCCCGACAGGGAAATTCACCCCTCCACTTT.

The V call is TRBV9, the J call TRBJ2-7; 14 bases match TRBD2. V was clipped by 5 bases and J by 3 bases; unmatched bases: 4. The CDR3 is 15 residues long. Germline loops: CDR1 SGDLS, CDR2 YYNGEE. The CDR3 loop reads CASSPGTSGGYEQYF. As DNA, the CDR3 is TGTGCCAGCAGTCCGGGGACTAGCGGGGGCTACGAGCAGTACTTC.

The chain uses TRBV7-8 and TRBJ2-1; 9 nucleotides agree with TRBD1. The CDR3 has 15 amino acids. The ends lost 5 bases at V and 3 bases at J; junction bases unmatched: 5. Germline CDR1 and CDR2: SGHVS and FQNEAQ. The CDR3 spells CASSLPGQGYNEQFF. DNA for the CDR3: TGTGCCAGCAGCCTGCCGGGACAGGGCTACAATGAGCAGTTCTTC.

The chain joins TRBV12-5 to TRBJ1-1, with 9 bases identical to TRBD1. Per the germline V gene, CDR1 is LGHNT and CDR2 is FRNRAP. There are 16 residues in the CDR3. The V and J ends lost 6 bases and 1 base, in that order; junction bases with no gene match: 9. CDR3 bases: TGTGCTAGTGGGGACCACCGGGACAGGGAGAACACTGAAGCTTTCTTT. Protein: CASGDHRDRENTEAFF.

This clone appeared once. The V and J genes are TRBV5-1 and TRBJ2-5; unclear D gene. Germline lookup yields CDR1 SGHRS and CDR2 YFSETQ. Trimming stripped 0 bases from V and 0 bases from J, with 9 bases between. This CDR3 spans 15 amino acids. CDR3 protein: CASSLDFPDQETQYF. CDR3 coding DNA: TGCGCCAGCAGCTTGGATTTTCCAGACCAAGAGACCCAGTACTTC.

V and J are TRBV4-1 and TRBJ2-5; D is ambiguous. Trimming cost V 5 bases and J 2 bases, with 3 bases left between them. The CDR3 has 11 amino acids. The germline V gene has CDR1 MGHRA and CDR2 YSYEKL. The CDR3 DNA follows: TGCGCCAGCAGCACACAAGAGACCCAGTACTTC. As protein: CASSTQETQYF.